This T cell receptor (beta chain) was recovered during a study of blood T cell repertoires in COVID-19. Authors' processing steps: Reference gene primers were amplified, and this amplification served to estimate nucleated cell counts. Clones were sequenced by immunoSEQ multiplex PCR, and TCRdb holds only the in-frame ones, with some missing. That table is the source of V, J and clone size, and D and trimming were worked out from the DNA. The sample includes some 120,000 clones, 90% seen only once; the top ten take 4% to 5%. The V gene lost 0 bases and the J gene lost 2 bases, with 8 bases spanning the gap. The CDR3 has 15 amino acids. CDR1 is MNHEY and CDR2 is SVGEGT in the germline V gene.

Sequences were obtained from peripheral blood. The clonotype comes from a man aged 60-69 years with COVID-19, enrolled during active disease. The genes are TRBV6-2 or TRBV6-3 and TRBJ1-3; D may be TRBD1 (5 bases). Here the CDR3 DNA reads TGTGCCAGCAGTTACTCGCAGGGTACTGGAAACACCATATATTTT. Its protein product is CASSYSQGTGNTIYF.